Included here is one T cell receptor beta chain sequence, with context. Its matching antigen is unknown. This specimen belongs to a study of blood T cells in healthy people across ages. Study-wide results and limits: Diversity estimates from one million T cells were considered underestimates.

Through a sample-barcoded 5' primer and a J-beta primer mix, a second PCR was run for about 6 to 11 cycles. Each CDR3 protein gets one entry after TCRdb re-called the 5' RACE reads with MiXCR. The profile shows more than 1,000,000 distinct CDR3 sequences, approximately 25% of them singletons. J gave up 5 bases and V 4 bases, and 9 bases lay outside the gene matches. From germline, CDR1 is SGHRS and CDR2 YFSETQ. CDR3 length equals 16 residues. These data also featured in a second study, about T cells of mothers and their children.

This clonotype was sampled from a girl aged 2 to 10 in good health. Sequencing input: blood. The chain has TRBV5-1 and TRBJ2-5; 12 bases fit TRBD1. The CDR3 DNA reads TGCGCCAGCAGCAATACCGGGACAGGGGGCAGGGAGACCCAGTACTTC. This gives the protein CASSNTGTGGRETQYF.